Given below is one TCR beta chain in context. Antigen: not known. The data stem from a study of OX40 agonist ivuxolimab in advanced cancers. Study overall: Administration of intravenous ivuxolimab to patients occurred every 2 weeks at 0.01 to 10 mg/kg.

V dropped 3 bases and J dropped 0; count of bases not matched to a gene: 8. CDR1 and CDR2 (germline): MDHEN, SYDVKM. This CDR3 is built from 17 residues. Study results and caveats: Fewer expanded clones were found on average in CD4+ than in CD8+ T cells.

TCRdb's table, derived via immunoSEQ multiplex PCR, lists solely in-frame clones and lacks some. The table shows about 35,000 clones, with about 84% occurring only once. J is TRBJ2-3 and V is TRBV28; 8 nucleotides line up with TRBD1. This clonotype was obtained from an adult with an advanced solid tumor such as melanoma, head and neck, liver or kidney cancer. Specimen: CD4+ or CD8+ T cells sorted from blood, collected in a trial of the OX40 agonist ivuxolimab. The CDR3 loop reads CASSFGTGYPSTDTQYF. The CDR3 DNA is TGTGCCAGCAGTTTTGGGACAGGTTACCCAAGCACAGATACGCAGTATTTT.